The 4 T cell receptor beta chains below all came from one sample that was sequenced in a study of T cell changes during pregnancy in multiple sclerosis. Sequenced by immunoSEQ multiplex PCR; TCRdb stores in-frame clones only, minus some. The sample yields roughly 90,000 clones, 85% to 95% seen once. Source: peripheral blood, taken before pregnancy. These receptors were taken from a female donor with multiple sclerosis, enrolled in a pregnancy study.

This clone is a singleton in its sample. This chain connects TRBV4-1 to TRBJ2-7, with D unclear. Germline assignment: CDR1 MGHRA and CDR2 YSYEKL. Between the trimmed V and J ends, which lost 3 bases and 0 bases, there was a span of 12 bases. The CDR3 loop spans 15 amino acids. The CDR3 coding sequence is TGCGCCAGCAGCCAGGCTTCCTTATCCTCCTACGAGCAGTACTTC. Encoded protein: CASSQASLSSYEQYF.

This chain connects TRBV5-1 to TRBJ2-1; no reliable D call. The V gene's germline CDR1 is SGHRS and CDR2 YFSETQ. Between the trimmed V and J ends, which lost 0 bases and 0 bases, there was a span of 10 bases. This CDR3 has 16 amino acids. The CDR3 loop is CASSLAAASSYNEQFF. The CDR3 nucleotides are TGCGCCAGCAGCTTGGCCGCGGCTAGCTCCTACAATGAGCAGTTCTTC. The complete variable domain, with remaining parts taken from reference TRBV5-1 and TRBJ2-1, reads KAGVTQTPRYLIKTRGQQVTLSCSPISGHRSVSWYQQTPGQGLQFLFEYFSETQRNKGNFPGRFSGRQFSNSRSEMNVSTLELGDSALYLCASSLAAASSYNEQFFGPGTRLTVL.

The V gene is TRBV7-6, the J gene TRBJ1-1; 9 bases align to TRBD1. The ends lost 3 bases at V and 3 bases at J; junction bases unmatched: 5. Germline V gene data show CDR1 as SGHVS and CDR2 as FNYEAQ. The CDR3 spans 15 residues. DNA for the CDR3: TGTGCCAGCAGCTTCGGGACAGGGAGGTACACTGAAGCTTTCTTT. It specifies CASSFGTGRYTEAFF.

The chain carries TRBV10-3 and TRBJ2-2; possibly TRBD2 for D (6 bases). Deletions cut 7 bases from V and 4 bases from J, with 13 bases between. This CDR3 spans 14 amino acids. Germline V CDR1 and CDR2: ENHRY, SYGVKD. The CDR3 here is CAITGDLGTGELFF. The DNA of the CDR3 is TGTGCCATCACGGGGGACCTTGGCACCGGGGAGCTGTTTTTT.